This T cell receptor (beta chain) emerged from a study of shared clonotypes between healthy human individuals. Notes on this clone: Its antigen remains unknown.

At a deep level, the assay was run. Profiling relied on immunoSEQ multiplex PCR, and the TCRdb table lists in-frame clones only, not all of them. Here the sample spans about a million clones, 70% to 80% being singletons. V was cut by 2 bases and J by 4 bases, with 14 bases left in between. The length of the CDR3 is 15 residues. The germline V gene has CDR1 MNHNS and CDR2 SASEGT. Study-level points and caveats: Sampling covered nothing but blood. Tissue TCR repertoires likely differ from those found in blood. What rarefaction showed was incomplete sorted-subset sequencing despite large depth. Depth of sequencing was expected to influence donor clonotype sharing.

The chain uses TRBV6-1 and TRBJ1-2; no definite D call. The sample taken for sequencing was memory CD4+ T cells sorted from blood. Subset given: CD45RA-negative fraction. The receptor's source is a man between 18 and 29 years old in good health. CDR3 DNA: TGTGCCAGCAGTGAAAATGGGCAGAAACTCTATGGCTACACCTTC. This translates into CASSENGQKLYGYTF.